This TCR beta chain was recorded in a study of blood T cell repertoires in COVID-19. Assay used: immunoSEQ multiplex PCR; TCRdb lists only in-frame clones, some missing. The table has some 110,000 clones, 60% to 85% seen once. Material: peripheral blood. The sequence derives from a man aged 65-85 years with acute or convalescent COVID-19.

CDR3 bases: TGTGCCAGCAGCCCATGGACAGGGGGCAATGAGCAGTTCTTC. Amino acids: CASSPWTGGNEQFF. The J gene is TRBJ2-1, the V gene TRBV7-2; 10 bases match TRBD1. V dropped 5 bases and J dropped 6; count of bases not matched to a gene: 4. The CDR3 is made up of 14 amino acids. Germline assignment: CDR1 SGHTA and CDR2 FQGNSA.